A selection of T cell receptor beta chains follows, all from one sample in a study of cytomegalovirus exposure and HLA in healthy donors. Profiling relied on immunoSEQ multiplex PCR, and the TCRdb table lists in-frame clones only, not all of them. In the table there are 100,000 to 150,000 clones, 77% of which are singletons. Material for sequencing was PBMCs. These receptors were obtained from a male donor in good health and CMV-seropositive. CDR3s include the opening cysteine and the closing phenylalanine or tryptophan. The D gene is left open where the match is weak. The size of a clone is reported for some rows only, either as once, few or many, or as a class for expanded clones.

CDR3nt	CDR3aa	d_gene	abundance	v_gene	j_gene
TGTGCCAGCAGCTTAAGCGGGGTACAAGGCACTGAAGCTTTCTTT	CASSLSGVQGTEAFF	.	.	TRBV11-2	TRBJ1-1
TGTGCCAGCGGAAGACAGGGTGGTCAGCCCCAGCATTTT	CASGRQGGQPQHF	TRBD1	.	TRBV6-5	TRBJ1-5
TGTGCCAGCAGTGTGGGCATAGGAAACTATGGCTACACCTTC	CASSVGIGNYGYTF	.	.	TRBV6-1	TRBJ1-2
TGCGCCAGCCCCAATAGGGGAGAGACCCAGTACTTC	CASPNRGETQYF	.	.	TRBV10-1	TRBJ2-5
TGTGCCAGCAGTGAAGACCACAGGGGTGGAGAGACCCAGTACTTC	CASSEDHRGGETQYF	TRBD1	.	TRBV2	TRBJ2-5
TGCAGCGTGAACAGGGGGATACAAGAGACCCAGTACTTC	CSVNRGIQETQYF	TRBD1	few	TRBV29-1	TRBJ2-5
TGTGCCAGCAGTCCGGGCAGGGGAAACTATGGCTACACCTTC	CASSPGRGNYGYTF	.	.	TRBV7-9	TRBJ1-2
TGTGCCAGCAGCAATGGCGGGACAGCATCCTACGAGCAGTACTTC	CASSNGGTASYEQYF	.	.	TRBV13	TRBJ2-7
TGTGCCAGCAGCCAAGGGGCGGGGAGCTCCTACGAGCAGTACTTC	CASSQGAGSSYEQYF	.	few	TRBV14	TRBJ2-7
TGCGCCAGCAGCCCCCACGGGGGTGGCACCGGGGAGCTGTTTTTT	CASSPHGGGTGELFF	.	once	TRBV4-1	TRBJ2-2